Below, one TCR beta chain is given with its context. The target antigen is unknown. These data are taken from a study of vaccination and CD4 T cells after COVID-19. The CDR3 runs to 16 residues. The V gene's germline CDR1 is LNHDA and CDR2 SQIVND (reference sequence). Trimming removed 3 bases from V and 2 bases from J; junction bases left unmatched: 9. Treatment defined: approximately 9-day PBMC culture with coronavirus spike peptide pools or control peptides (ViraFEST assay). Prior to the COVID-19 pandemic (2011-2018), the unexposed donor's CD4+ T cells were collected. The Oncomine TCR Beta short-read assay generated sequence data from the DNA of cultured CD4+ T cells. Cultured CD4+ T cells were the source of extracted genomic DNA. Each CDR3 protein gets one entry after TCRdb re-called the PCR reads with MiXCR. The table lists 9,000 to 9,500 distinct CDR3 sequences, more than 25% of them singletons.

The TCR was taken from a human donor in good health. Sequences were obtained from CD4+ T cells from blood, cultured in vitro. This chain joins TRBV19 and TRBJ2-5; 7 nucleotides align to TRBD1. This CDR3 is CASSIGPGGRQETQYF. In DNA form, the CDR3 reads TGTGCCAGTAGTATCGGGCCAGGGGGTAGACAAGAGACCCAGTACTTC.